This TCR beta chain emerged from a study of blood T cell repertoires in COVID-19 (dated by TCRdb to 2019 to 2021). In terms of the full investigation: The collaborator samples originated in the United States, Italy and Spain and spanned the acute and convalescent phases of COVID-19. The prospective study material was composed of cDNA or gDNA derived from T cells, B-cell-depleted T cells, or PBMCs. The dataset comprised deeply sampled blood TCRbeta repertoires from subjects exposed to, actively infected with, or recovered from COVID-19. The repertoires were made available in a free public database intended to serve as a resource for research on the immune response to SARS-CoV-2. The samples were drawn from the first 160 participants of the ongoing ImmuneRACE study and from more than 1,000 subjects provided by 6 global collaborators. The sample metadata nearly always contained a de-identified subject ID, COVID-19 status, age in years and sex. Where available, HLA class I and class II types were obtained from metadata supplied by the sample provider rather than from assay-based typing.

Details on this clone: No cognate antigen has been identified for it. One base away there is no much larger clone; base qualities are not given.

The immunoSEQ Assay, a bias-controlled multiplex PCR, was used to amplify TCRbeta CDR3 regions from genomic DNA. Processing in the source paper ran as follows. The number of nucleated cells in each sample was estimated from the amplification of reference gene primers within the assay. To quantify the absolute abundance of each unique TCRbeta CDR3 rearrangement, sequence reads were collapsed and filtered. For each sample, productive Simpson clonality was calculated as the square root of Simpson's diversity index over productive rearrangements. The clones in this table, taken by TCRdb from immuneACCESS, are in-frame only. Not every clone is retained; where verified, under half of the shortfall comes from an unresolved V gene, and the cause of the rest is unknown. D and trimming were read from the DNA, whereas the V and J calls and clone size are those reported in that table. The sample data list more than 95,000 clones, and about 83% of these were observed just once. Less than 7.5% of the sample is taken by the ten largest.

Taken from the germline V gene (reference sequence), the CDR1 and CDR2 loops are SGHAT and FQDESV. From the cysteine up to the phenylalanine, the CDR3 has a length of 15 residues. The read is trimmed to its CDR3 DNA, 45 bases read in frame from base 1. The V end loses 0 bases and the J end loses 5 bases, and a stretch of 13 bases separates them. Findings and caveats that apply to the study as a whole: The amount of clinical and demographic metadata varied by source and participant and was provided uncurated.

Whole blood was collected in K2EDTA tubes by collaborating institutions according to the institutions' own protocols. For TCRbeta analysis, collaborator samples were shipped as frozen whole blood, as isolated PBMCs, or as DNA extracted from either sample type. The chain is assembled from TRBV11-1 and TRBJ2-5; TRBD1 might be the D gene, on 5 matching bases. The specimen sequenced was peripheral blood. The TCR was taken from a man in his 70s with acute or convalescent COVID-19. The DNA is TGTGCCAGCAGCTTAGCGGAGACAGCGAGGGAGACCCAGTACTTC. It encodes CASSLAETARETQYF.